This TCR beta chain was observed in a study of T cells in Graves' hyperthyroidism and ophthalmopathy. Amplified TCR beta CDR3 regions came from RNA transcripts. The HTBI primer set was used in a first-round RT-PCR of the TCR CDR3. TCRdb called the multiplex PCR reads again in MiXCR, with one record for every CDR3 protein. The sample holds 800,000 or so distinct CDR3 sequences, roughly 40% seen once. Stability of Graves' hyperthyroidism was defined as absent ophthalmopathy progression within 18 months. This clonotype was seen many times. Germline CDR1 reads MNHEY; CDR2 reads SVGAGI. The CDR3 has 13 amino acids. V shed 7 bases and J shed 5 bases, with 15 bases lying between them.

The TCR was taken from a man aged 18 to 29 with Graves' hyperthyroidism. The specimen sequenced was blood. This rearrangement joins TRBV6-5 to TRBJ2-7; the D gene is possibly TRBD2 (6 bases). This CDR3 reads CASTQEGTHEQYF. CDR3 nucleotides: TGTGCCAGCACCCAGGAGGGCACCCACGAGCAGTACTTC.